The 27 T cell receptor beta chains below were found in one sample sequenced in a study of CD8+CD57+ T cells in acquired aplastic anemia. Genomic DNA, the template, was used for profiling of the TCR beta VDJ and CDR3. Each CDR3 protein gets one entry after TCRdb re-called the reads with MiXCR. The data hold about 150,000 distinct CDR3 sequences, with around 47% observed a single time. It was patients with CD8+CD57+ cell expansion by flow cytometry who were chosen for sequencing. Sequencing was done on a sample of sorted CD4+, CD8+, or CD8+CD57+ T cells (not recorded which) from PBMCs. These receptors all stem from a human donor with aplastic anemia.

This clonotype was recorded many times. J is TRBJ2-3 and V is TRBV5-1, with TRBD1 matching over 9 bases. CDR3 length: 14 residues. The junction had 6 bases not matched to a gene; V was cut back by 4 bases and J by 6 bases. From germline, CDR1 is SGHRS and CDR2 YFSETQ. In nucleotides, the CDR3 is TGCGCCAGCAGCCCTGACAGGGGGGGGGATACGCAGTATTTT. Its protein product is CASSPDRGGDTQYF.

This clonotype was observed at least ten times. V and J are TRBV7-9 and TRBJ1-6; 8 bases line up with TRBD1. The CDR3 runs to 14 residues. The junction had 4 bases not matched to a gene; V was cut back by 6 bases and J by 6 bases. Germline values: CDR1 SEHNR, CDR2 FQNEAQ (reference sequence). CDR3 amino acids: CASRADRGNSPLHF. In DNA form, the CDR3 reads TGTGCCAGCAGGGCCGACAGGGGTAATTCACCCCTCCACTTT.

In its sample, this clonotype was seen once. V gene TRBV29-1 combines with J gene TRBJ1-2; no definite D call. This CDR3 is 12 amino acids long. Per the germline V gene, CDR1 is SQVTM and CDR2 is ANQGSEA. V lost 7 bases and J 4 bases, leaving 13 bases between the germline ends. The CDR3 DNA sequence: TGCAGCGCCCCCGGGGTCCTCTATGGCTACACCTTC. Its translation: CSAPGVLYGYTF.

In nucleotides, the CDR3 is TGTGCCAGCGGGTTACAGGGGGACAATGAGCAGTTCTTC. Encoded protein: CASGLQGDNEQFF. The chain joins TRBV7-9 to TRBJ2-1, with TRBD1 matching 8 bases. Trimming at V came to 8 bases and at J to 5 bases, leaving 5 bases not matched to a gene. Germline V gene data show CDR1 as SEHNR and CDR2 as FQNEAQ (reference sequence). This CDR3 region has 13 residues.

The V gene is TRBV10-3, the J gene TRBJ1-2; TRBD1 might be the D (5 bases). CDR3 length: 12 amino acids. Trimming took off 3 bases at V and 6 bases at J, with 8 bases between the two ends. From germline, CDR1 is ENHRY and CDR2 SYGVKD. The CDR3 DNA follows: TGTGCCATCAGTGACTCGGGGGATGGCTACACCTTC. Translating it yields CAISDSGDGYTF.

This clonotype was detected many times. The chain uses TRBV7-9 and TRBJ1-2; TRBD1 is a possible D gene (5 bases). V was cut by 3 bases and J by 5 bases, with 10 bases left in between. The CDR3 consists of 13 residues. Germline values: CDR1 SEHNR, CDR2 FQNEAQ (reference sequence). The CDR3 loop reads CASSFLGEYGYTF. The CDR3 nucleotides are TGTGCCAGCAGCTTTTTGGGGGAGTATGGCTACACCTTC.

V and J are TRBV11-2 and TRBJ2-1; 13 bases are shared with TRBD2. Germline V gene sequence: CDR1 SGHAT, CDR2 FQNNGV. The CDR3 contains 17 residues. J lost 6 bases, V lost 5 bases, and 10 bases had no gene match. The CDR3 loop is CASSLTGTSGVSNEQFF. For the CDR3, the DNA is TGTGCCAGCAGCCTCACCGGGACTAGCGGGGTCTCCAATGAGCAGTTCTTC.

The chain uses TRBV15 and TRBJ1-2; no clear D. CDR1 and CDR2 from the germline V gene are LNHNV and YYDKDF (reference sequence). The V gene lost 0 bases and the J gene lost 3 bases, with 8 bases spanning the gap. The CDR3 length is 14 residues. The CDR3 bases are TGTGCCACCAGCAGAGATTTGCAGGACTATGGCTACACCTTC. It yields the protein CATSRDLQDYGYTF.

This clonotype occurred many times. V usage is TRBV2 and J usage is TRBJ1-5, with D hard to call. The CDR3 runs to 11 residues. Per germline, CDR1 SNHLY and CDR2 FYNNEI. The germline V and J ends were trimmed by 6 bases and 9 bases, with 9 bases remaining between them. This CDR3 is CASRYSGPQHF. As DNA, the CDR3 is TGTGCCAGCAGATATTCGGGGCCCCAGCATTTT.

This chain connects TRBV10-3 to TRBJ2-1, with 12 bases fitting TRBD1. The J call may be incorrect, as the DNA end agrees better with TRBJ2-7. CDR3 size: 17 residues. Germline loops: CDR1 ENHRY, CDR2 SYGVKD. Here the CDR3 DNA reads TGTGCCATCAGTGGGGGGGGAGGGACAGGGGGCTACAATGAGCAGTACGTC. This gives the protein CAISGGGGTGGYNEQYV.

This chain uses TRBV29-1 with TRBJ2-1, with 12 bases that match TRBD2. The germline CDR1 and CDR2 sequences are SQVTM and ANQGSEA. This CDR3 region has 15 residues. J was trimmed by 10 bases and V by 7 bases; bases with no gene match: 14. This CDR3 reads CSAWTSGTRVDEQFF. DNA for the CDR3: TGCAGCGCCTGGACTAGCGGGACTCGAGTTGACGAGCAGTTCTTC.

This clonotype has just a few counts. The chain has TRBV12-3 or TRBV12-4 and TRBJ1-2, with 11 nucleotides matching TRBD1. The length of the CDR3 is 13 residues. V lost 6 bases, J lost 5 bases, and 2 bases stayed unmatched. DNA of the CDR3: TGTGCCAGCAGGGGACAGGGGGTTTATGGCTACACCTTC. Its protein is CASRGQGVYGYTF.

This clonotype was recorded at least ten times. The V call is TRBV9, the J call TRBJ1-3; D gene unclear. The germline V gene has CDR1 SGDLS and CDR2 YYNGEE. The CDR3 loop spans 16 amino acids. The ends were cut back, 0 bases at V and 0 bases at J, with 10 bases in the middle. The CDR3 loop reads CASSVGPVLSGNTIYF. CDR3 bases: TGTGCCAGCAGCGTAGGACCCGTCCTCTCTGGAAACACCATATATTTT.

V gene TRBV7-9 combines with J gene TRBJ1-2, with D hard to call. Between the trimmed V and J ends, which lost 2 bases and 8 bases, there was a span of 18 bases. Per the germline V gene, CDR1 is SEHNR and CDR2 is FQNEAQ (reference sequence). The CDR3 runs 15 residues. The CDR3 is CASSLPLSAEGGYTF. DNA for the CDR3: TGTGCCAGCAGCTTACCCTTGAGTGCCGAGGGAGGCTACACCTTC.

The J gene is TRBJ2-5, the V gene TRBV7-2, with a weak D call TRBD2 (5 bases). Looked up from germline, CDR1 is SGHTA and CDR2 is FQGNSA. The V and J ends lost 5 bases and 5 bases respectively, with 15 bases between them. The CDR3 sequence is 14 residues long. CDR3 sequence reads: CASSPTGSDETQYF. CDR3 bases: TGTGCCAGCAGCCCCACGGGGAGTGATGAGACCCAGTACTTC.

This clonotype has a count of ten or more. V is TRBV19 and J is TRBJ1-2, with TRBD1 identical over 10 bases. The CDR3 has 14 residues. With 8 bases clipped from V and 2 bases from J, the junction kept 5 bases outside the gene matches. In germline, CDR1 is LNHDA, CDR2 SQIVND (reference sequence). The CDR3 bases are TGTGCCAGTGAAAAGGGACAGGGGAACTATGGCTACACCTTC. Translating it yields CASEKGQGNYGYTF.

There are many counts of this clonotype. The chain is built from TRBV5-1 and TRBJ1-2; TRBD1 is a possible D gene (5 bases). The V end lost 1 base, the J end lost 7 bases, and 11 bases lay between the germline ends. Germline V lookup: CDR1 SGHRS, CDR2 YFSETQ. The CDR3 is made up of 13 amino acids. CDR3 nucleotide sequence: TGCGCCAGCAGCTTGCTCGGAGGGACTGGCTACACCTTC. It is translated as CASSLLGGTGYTF.

This clonotype was observed at least ten times. The chain employs TRBV7-3 and TRBJ1-4, with D possibly TRBD1 on 6 matching bases. The length of the CDR3 is 15 residues. Trimming cost V 3 bases and J 1 base, with 9 bases left between them. The germline V gene encodes CDR1 SGHTA and CDR2 FQGTGA. CDR3 protein: CASSFRGGTNEKLFF. Here the CDR3 DNA reads TGTGCCAGCAGCTTCAGGGGAGGAACTAATGAAAAACTGTTTTTT.

The V gene is TRBV25-1, the J gene TRBJ2-3; the match to TRBD2 covers 7 bases. The CDR3 consists of 15 residues. V lost 4 bases and J lost 5; bases outside the gene matches: 9. The germline V gene has CDR1 MGHDK and CDR2 SYGVNS. DNA of the CDR3: TGTGCCAGCAGTGCTGAGGGCGGGGGTATAGATACGCAGTATTTT. Translating it yields CASSAEGGGIDTQYF.

CDR3 amino acids: CATSDPRSYNEQFF. The CDR3, as DNA: TGTGCCACCAGTGACCCGAGGTCCTACAATGAGCAGTTCTTC. The chain carries TRBV24-1 and TRBJ2-1; no clear D gene. The CDR3 contains 14 residues. Germline V CDR1 and CDR2: KGHDR, SFDVKD. V gave up 4 bases and J gave up 1 base, with 7 bases separating them.

This clonotype was recorded at least ten times. V usage is TRBV2 and J usage is TRBJ1-3; D remains ambiguous. The CDR3 runs 14 residues. CDR1 is SNHLY, CDR2 FYNNEI, per germline. V lost 2 bases and J 0 bases, leaving 5 bases between the germline ends. DNA for the CDR3: TGTGCCAGCAGTGAACAGACCTCTGGAAACACCATATATTTT. It is translated as CASSEQTSGNTIYF.

V and J are TRBV7-2 and TRBJ2-7; D is undetermined. This CDR3 contains 11 residues. CDR1 is SGHTA, CDR2 FQGNSA, per germline. V was clipped by 7 bases and J by 7 bases, with 11 bases between them. CDR3 nucleotides: TGTGCCAGCACCCTTGGAAATGAGCAGTACGTC. Translating gives CASTLGNEQYV.

J is TRBJ2-1 and V is TRBV19; D might be TRBD1 or TRBD2, each matching 5 bases. V lost 0 bases and J 10 bases, leaving 10 bases between the germline ends. The CDR3 runs to 13 residues. CDR1 and CDR2 from the germline V gene are LNHDA and SQIVND (reference sequence). Here the CDR3 reads CASSIEGVGEQFF. CDR3 nucleotide sequence: TGTGCCAGTAGTATAGAGGGGGTTGGAGAGCAGTTCTTC. Using reference TRBV19 and TRBJ2-1 for the parts outside the CDR3, the full variable domain is DGGITQSPKYLFRKEGQNVTLSCEQNLNHDAMYWYRQDPGQGLRLIYYSQIVNDFQKGDIAEGYSVSREKKESFPLTVTSAQKNPTAFYLCASSIEGVGEQFFGPGTRLTVL.

This clonotype was counted many times. This rearrangement joins TRBV19 to TRBJ1-1; 8 bases agree with TRBD1. The germline V gene has CDR1 LNHDA and CDR2 SQIVND (reference sequence). The CDR3 consists of 14 residues. V dropped 6 bases and J dropped 4; count of bases not matched to a gene: 7. The CDR3 sequence is CASRSQGASTEAFF. The CDR3 DNA sequence: TGTGCCAGTAGGAGTCAGGGGGCGAGCACTGAAGCTTTCTTT.

CDR3 loop: CASRTDGGQGSTEAFF. The DNA for the CDR3 is TGTGCCAGTCGTACAGATGGGGGACAGGGAAGCACTGAAGCTTTCTTT. The V call is TRBV19, the J call TRBJ1-1, with 9 positions matching TRBD1. The V gene end was trimmed by 8 bases and the J gene end by 4 bases; junction bases not matched to a gene: 14. The CDR3 sequence is 16 residues long. Germline loops: CDR1 LNHDA, CDR2 SQIVND (reference sequence).

The chain recombines TRBV20-1 with TRBJ1-2; D uncertain. The CDR3 is 13 amino acids. In germline, CDR1 is DFQATT, CDR2 SNEGSKA (reference sequence). Trimming left V 4 bases short and J 2 bases short, with 11 bases between. As DNA, the CDR3 is TGCAGTGCTAAGCGCCCGGCGAACTATGGCTACACCTTC. Amino acids: CSAKRPANYGYTF.

The rearrangement joins TRBV14 to TRBJ1-2; 12 nucleotides match TRBD1. Unmatched junction bases numbered 8, after V lost 4 bases and J lost 8 bases. The germline gives CDR1 SGHDN, CDR2 FVKESK. CDR3 length: 15 residues. Written as DNA, the CDR3 is TGTGCCAGCAGCCCTCTGGGACAGGGGGCGCGGGGCTACACCTTC. This gives the protein CASSPLGQGARGYTF.